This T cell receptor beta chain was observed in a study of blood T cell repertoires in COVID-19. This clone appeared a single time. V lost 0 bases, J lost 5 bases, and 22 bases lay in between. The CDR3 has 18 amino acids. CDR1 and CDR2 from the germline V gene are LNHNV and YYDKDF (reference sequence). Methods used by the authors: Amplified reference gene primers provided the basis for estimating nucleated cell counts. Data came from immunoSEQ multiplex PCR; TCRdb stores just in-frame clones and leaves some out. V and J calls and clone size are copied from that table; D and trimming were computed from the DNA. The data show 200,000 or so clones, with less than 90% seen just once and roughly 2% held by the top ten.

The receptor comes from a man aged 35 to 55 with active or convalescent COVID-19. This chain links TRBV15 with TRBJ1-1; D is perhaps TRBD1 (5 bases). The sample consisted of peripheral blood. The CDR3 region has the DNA TGTGCCACCAGCAGAGATATTCGGCAGGGAAGTATTTGGACTGAAGCTTTCTTT. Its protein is CATSRDIRQGSIWTEAFF.